Shown below are 11 T cell receptor beta chains from a single sample sequenced in a study of blood T cells in healthy people across ages. A second PCR of 7 to 11 cycles used a sample-barcoded 5' primer and a J-beta primer mix. TCRdb processed the 5' RACE reads anew with MiXCR; each CDR3 protein has one entry. The table has around 1,000,000 distinct CDR3 sequences, around two fifths seen once. The specimen sequenced was blood. These receptors were collected from a young man in good health.

The V and J genes are TRBV9 and TRBJ1-1; D is ambiguous. Germline V lookup: CDR1 SGDLS, CDR2 YYNGEE. CDR3 length equals 16 residues. V gave up 0 bases and J gave up 1 base, with 13 bases separating them. DNA of the CDR3: TGTGCCAGCAGCGTAGAGGTTCACCCCTGGAACACTGAAGCTTTCTTT. Translation gives CASSVEVHPWNTEAFF.

The chain carries TRBV4-1 and TRBJ1-5; D ambiguous. Per germline, CDR1 MGHRA and CDR2 YSYEKL. The CDR3 extends over 16 amino acids. V was trimmed by 3 bases and J by 0 bases, leaving 12 bases between them. CDR3 nucleotide sequence: TGCGCCAGCAGCCATTACGCCAAAGATAGCAATCAGCCCCAGCATTTT. This codes for CASSHYAKDSNQPQHF.

This chain joins TRBV2 and TRBJ1-2; 10 bases fit TRBD1. The CDR3 has 15 amino acids. The germline gives CDR1 SNHLY, CDR2 FYNNEI. Losses at the gene ends were 0 bases for V and 7 bases for J; bases not matched to a gene: 5. CDR3 nucleotides: TGTGCCAGCAGTGAAGCCCGGACAGGGGGAGGTGGCTACACCTTC. As protein: CASSEARTGGGGYTF.

This clonotype occurred a few times. The chain has TRBV28 and TRBJ2-3; 8 nucleotides align to TRBD2. The germline CDR1 and CDR2 sequences are MDHEN and SYDVKM. The CDR3 is made up of 15 amino acids. Unmatched junction bases numbered 11, after V lost 8 bases and J lost 4 bases. CDR3 DNA: TGTGCCAGCCGTCCCGGGGGGGGAATCCCAGATACGCAGTATTTT. The encoded protein is CASRPGGGIPDTQYF.

The chain uses TRBV25-1 and TRBJ1-1, with D perhaps matching TRBD1 (5 bases). Between the trimmed V and J ends, which lost 4 bases and 9 bases, there was a span of 9 bases. Germline V gene sequence: CDR1 MGHDK, CDR2 SYGVNS. The CDR3 runs 11 residues. CDR3 sequence: CASSATEKAFF. The CDR3 DNA reads TGTGCCAGCAGTGCGACAGAGAAAGCTTTCTTT.

The chain links TRBV12-3 or TRBV12-4 to TRBJ2-1, with D perhaps TRBD2 (6 bases). Trimming removed 3 bases from V and 5 bases from J, with 14 bases in between. The CDR3 totals 15 residues. The CDR3 DNA is TGTGCCAGCAGTTTCAGGCGGGGAGTAAACAATGAGCAGTTCTTC. It yields the protein CASSFRRGVNNEQFF.

In its sample, this clonotype was seen once. This chain uses TRBV3-1 with TRBJ1-1; D is uncertain. The CDR3 is 12 residues long. Germline V lookup: CDR1 LGHDT, CDR2 YNNKEL (reference sequence). Trimming shortened V by 0 bases and J by 7 bases, and 6 bases separated the two germline ends. The CDR3 nucleotides read TGTGCCAGCAGCCAAGATGGCGGTGAAGCTTTCTTT. Protein: CASSQDGGEAFF.

V is TRBV7-8 and J is TRBJ1-3, with 9 bases fitting TRBD1. Germline V gene data show CDR1 as SGHVS and CDR2 as FQNEAQ. The J segment lost 2 bases and the V segment lost 7 bases, leaving 6 bases of the junction unmatched. The CDR3 has 15 residues. CDR3 DNA sequence: TGTGCCAGCACCCCGGACAGGGGAACTGGAAACACCATATATTTT. Its translation is CASTPDRGTGNTIYF.

J is TRBJ2-7 and V is TRBV10-3; D gene ambiguous. The CDR3 loop spans 12 amino acids. V was pared by 7 bases and J by 0 bases, with 7 bases between. Per the germline V gene, CDR1 is ENHRY and CDR2 is SYGVKD. CDR3 loop: CAITDNSYEQYF. The CDR3 DNA reads TGTGCCATCACAGACAACTCCTACGAGCAGTACTTC.

This clonotype was found a few times. The chain is built from TRBV20-1 and TRBJ1-2; 7 positions match TRBD1. CDR3 size: 15 residues. The germline V gene encodes CDR1 DFQATT and CDR2 SNEGSKA (reference sequence). The trim removed 2 bases at V and 7 bases at J, leaving 13 bases unmatched. The CDR3 DNA reads TGCAGTGCTAGACATTTACGACAGGGTTCGGGTGGCTACACCTTC. This encodes CSARHLRQGSGGYTF.

This clonotype was seen more than once but under ten times. This sequence joins TRBV6-5 and TRBJ1-2, with 9 nucleotides matching TRBD1. The CDR3 loop spans 14 amino acids. The ends lost 6 bases at V and 4 bases at J; junction bases unmatched: 6. CDR1 and CDR2 (germline): MNHEY, SVGAGI. This CDR3 reads CASSGGTGSYGYTF. CDR3 nucleotide sequence: TGTGCCAGCAGCGGAGGGACAGGGAGCTATGGCTACACCTTC.